The rows below give T cell receptor beta chains drawn from one sample of a study of T cell changes during pregnancy in multiple sclerosis. Generated by immunoSEQ multiplex PCR, the TCRdb table keeps only in-frame clones and is missing some. The sample shows about 73,000 clones, almost 90% of them seen only once. Sequencing was performed on peripheral blood, taken after pregnancy. The source is a female donor in good health, enrolled as a control in a pregnancy study. Both conserved end residues are part of each CDR3. A D gene is named only where the DNA matches it firmly. The size of a clone is reported for some rows only, either as once, few or many, or as a class for expanded clones.

cdr3_nt | cdr3_aa | clone_size | v_call | d_call | j_call
TGTGCCAGCAGTGAACCATTCAGAAATGAGCAGTTCTTC | CASSEPFRNEQFF | many | TRBV2 | - | TRBJ2-1
TGTGCCAGCTCACCAGTACGAAGGACAGGGATGGGCGTTGGCTACACCTTC | CASSPVRRTGMGVGYTF | - | TRBV18 | TRBD1 | TRBJ1-2
TGTGCCAGCAGTGAAAATAAGCGGATCTCCTACGAGCAGTACTTC | CASSENKRISYEQYF | - | TRBV2 | - | TRBJ2-7
TGTGCCAGCAGCTTAGCTCACAGGGGGACCTACGAGCAGTACTTC | CASSLAHRGTYEQYF | - | TRBV7-2 | TRBD1 | TRBJ2-7
TGTGCCAGCAGCTTCAGACAGGGACCCTTAGCGGGAGACTTGGACGAGCAGTACTTC | CASSFRQGPLAGDLDEQYF | - | TRBV9 | TRBD2 | TRBJ2-7
TGTGCCAGCCACCGGGACTCTTTTCCCGATGGCTACACCTTC | CASHRDSFPDGYTF | - | TRBV14 | - | TRBJ1-2
TGTGCCAGCAGTTGGGAGGGCACAGATACGCAGTATTTT | CASSWEGTDTQYF | few | TRBV6-5 | - | TRBJ2-3
TGCGCCAGCATGCCCAGGGAGGGCGGAAACACCATATATTTT | CASMPREGGNTIYF | - | TRBV5-1 | - | TRBJ1-3
TGTGCCTACACCGGGGGAAAAAAACTGTTTTTT | CAYTGGKKLFF | - | TRBV30 | - | TRBJ1-4
TGTGCCACCAGCAGCGCCCACAGTCTCGAGCAGTACTTC | CATSSAHSLEQYF | - | TRBV15 | - | TRBJ2-7
TGTGCCAGCAGCTCCGGGACAGCCAACACTGAAGCTTTCTTT | CASSSGTANTEAFF | - | TRBV7-6 | TRBD1 | TRBJ1-1
TGTGCCAGCAGCCCGGGACAGATCTCCTACAATGAGCAGTTCTTC | CASSPGQISYNEQFF | - | TRBV5-6 | TRBD1 | TRBJ2-1
TGTGCCAGCAGCGGACATGCCCAAGAGACCCAGTACTTC | CASSGHAQETQYF | - | TRBV6-5 | - | TRBJ2-5
TGTGCCAGCAGTGTCATAGCAAATGGCTACACCTTC | CASSVIANGYTF | - | TRBV2 | - | TRBJ1-2
TGTGCCAGCAGCTTCCCCCGACAGGGTAACACCGGGGAGCTGTTTTTT | CASSFPRQGNTGELFF | - | TRBV7-9 | TRBD1 | TRBJ2-2
TGTGCCAGCAGTGAAGACAGAACTAATGAAAAACTGTTTTTT | CASSEDRTNEKLFF | - | TRBV6-1 | - | TRBJ1-4
TGTGCTAGTGGTACCAGCGGGGGTTCGAACACCGGGGAGCTGTTTTTT | CASGTSGGSNTGELFF | - | TRBV12-5 | TRBD2 | TRBJ2-2
TGTGCCAGCAGCCTCGGGACAGGGGGCCACGAGCAGTACTTC | CASSLGTGGHEQYF | once | TRBV7-6 | TRBD1 | TRBJ2-7
TGTGCCAGCAGTGAAGCTCGACAGTCCTATGGCTACACCTTC | CASSEARQSYGYTF | once | TRBV6-1 | - | TRBJ1-2
TGTGCCAGTAGTGCCACCGGGACTAGCGGATACGAGCAGTACTTC | CASSATGTSGYEQYF | - | TRBV19 | TRBD2 | TRBJ2-7
TGTGCCAGCAGACCGGGACAGGAATCCACTGAAGCTTTCTTT | CASRPGQESTEAFF | few | TRBV6-6 | TRBD1 | TRBJ1-1
TGTGCCAGCTCATTAGGGACTAGCGGCTCCTACGAGCAGTACTTC | CASSLGTSGSYEQYF | - | TRBV18 | TRBD2 | TRBJ2-7
TGCGCCAGCAGTCTGGGGGGGACAGGGGGGACTGAAGCTTTCTTT | CASSLGGTGGTEAFF | - | TRBV5-1 | TRBD1 | TRBJ1-1
TGTGCCACCAAGGGGGTTGGTCTGGGACCGTTGAATGAAAAACTGTTTTTT | CATKGVGLGPLNEKLFF | - | TRBV13 | - | TRBJ1-4
TGTGCCAGCTCACCGCGGACAGGGGACTACGAGCAGTACTTC | CASSPRTGDYEQYF | - | TRBV18 | TRBD1 | TRBJ2-7
TGCGCCAGCAGCCAAGATTCTAGGGGTCATCAGCCCCAGCATTTT | CASSQDSRGHQPQHF | - | TRBV4-3 | - | TRBJ1-5
TGTGCCAGCAGTTTGGGGACAGGGGAGATGAGGGACGAGCAGTACTTC | CASSLGTGEMRDEQYF | - | TRBV28 | TRBD1 | TRBJ2-7
TGTGCTAGCAGCCCCGGACAGGGTTACACAGATACGCAGTATTTT | CASSPGQGYTDTQYF | - | TRBV7-7 | TRBD1 | TRBJ2-3
TGCGCCAGCAGCTTGGGGGCGGGAGAGACCCAGTACTTC | CASSLGAGETQYF | - | TRBV5-1 | - | TRBJ2-5
TGTGCCAGCAGTGAATTAGTGGAGCAGTTCTTC | CASSELVEQFF | - | TRBV2 | - | TRBJ2-1
TGTGCCAGCAGCCCCACCAGGGGTACTGAAGCTTTCTTT | CASSPTRGTEAFF | once | TRBV6-5 | - | TRBJ1-1